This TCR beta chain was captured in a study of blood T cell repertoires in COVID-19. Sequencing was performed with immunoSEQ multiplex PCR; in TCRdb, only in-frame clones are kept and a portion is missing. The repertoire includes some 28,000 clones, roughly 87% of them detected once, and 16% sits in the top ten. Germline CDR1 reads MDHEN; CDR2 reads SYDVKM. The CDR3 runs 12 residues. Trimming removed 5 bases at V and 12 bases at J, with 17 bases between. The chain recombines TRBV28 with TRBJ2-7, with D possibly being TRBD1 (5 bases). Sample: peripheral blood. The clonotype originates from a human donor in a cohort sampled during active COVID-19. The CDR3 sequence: CASSQPTGTSYF. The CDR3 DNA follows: TGTGCCAGCAGTCAGCCAACAGGAACTTCGTACTTC. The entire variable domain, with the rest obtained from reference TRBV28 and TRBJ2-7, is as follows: DVKVTQSSRYLVKRTGEKVFLECVQDMDHENMFWYRQDPGLGLRLIYFSYDVKMKEKGDIPEGYSVSREKKERFSLILESASTNQTSMYLCASSQPTGTSYFGPGTRLTVT.